The 27 T cell receptor beta chains presented below share a single source sample, sequenced in a study of blood T cell repertoires in COVID-19. The protocol was immunoSEQ multiplex PCR, while the TCRdb copy is restricted to in-frame clones and leaves out a portion. This sample has 360,000 or so clones, with about nine tenths found just once. Sequencing was performed on PBMCs or T cells enriched from blood (not recorded which). All receptors come from a young woman who had recovered from COVID-19.

This chain uses TRBV9 with TRBJ1-2, with 9 bases that match TRBD1. Germline CDR1 reads SGDLS; CDR2 reads YYNGEE. This CDR3 has 14 residues. V lost 5 bases, J lost 6 bases, and 8 bases stayed unmatched. CDR3 protein: CASRQLTGGDGYTF. The CDR3 DNA reads TGTGCCAGCAGGCAACTGACAGGGGGGGATGGCTACACCTTC.

CDR3 residues: CASSMRRGVYNEQFF. CDR3 nucleotide sequence: TGTGCCAGTAGTATGCGGCGGGGGGTTTACAATGAGCAGTTCTTC. The V gene is TRBV19, the J gene TRBJ2-1; 8 nucleotides match TRBD2. The CDR3 length is 15 residues. The V gene end was trimmed by 3 bases and the J gene end by 4 bases; junction bases not matched to a gene: 5. The germline V gene has CDR1 LNHDA and CDR2 SQIVND (reference sequence).

The V gene is TRBV18, the J gene TRBJ1-1; the D gene is possibly TRBD1 (6 bases). V was clipped by 0 bases and J by 0 bases, with 11 bases between them. CDR3 size: 16 residues. Germline V CDR1 and CDR2: KGHSH, LQKENI. CDR3: CASSPPTGSLNTEAFF. CDR3 in DNA: TGTGCCAGCTCACCACCCACAGGGTCCTTGAACACTGAAGCTTTCTTT.

This chain links TRBV6-5 with TRBJ1-1; a possible D gene is TRBD1 (6 bases). V lost 4 bases, J lost 5 bases, and 14 bases lay in between. Germline V gene sequence: CDR1 MNHEY, CDR2 SVGAGI. This CDR3 spans 14 amino acids. The CDR3 DNA is TGTGCCAGCAGTTTCGACACAAGGGGGACTGAAGCTTTCTTT. It yields the protein CASSFDTRGTEAFF.

The rearrangement links TRBV30 to TRBJ1-1; D ambiguous. CDR1 and CDR2 (germline): GTSNPN, SVGIG (reference sequence). The CDR3 covers 13 residues. The CDR3 spells CGLERVEGTEAFF. Written as DNA, the CDR3 is TGTGGCCTGGAGCGGGTCGAGGGCACTGAAGCTTTCTTT.

This rearrangement joins TRBV28 to TRBJ1-5; 7 bases are a match to TRBD1. This CDR3 comprises 15 residues. Germline assignment: CDR1 MDHEN and CDR2 SYDVKM. J was trimmed by 7 bases and V by 5 bases; bases with no gene match: 11. CDR3 nucleotides: TGTGCCAGCAGTCTTCACAGGGGTTTGGGCCAGCCCCAGCATTTT. Its protein is CASSLHRGLGQPQHF.

The V and J genes are TRBV7-3 and TRBJ1-5, with 8 bases aligning to TRBD1. The germline CDR1 and CDR2 sequences are SGHTA and FQGTGA. V lost 4 bases to trimming and J lost 6 bases; unmatched junction nucleotides: 11. The CDR3 is 16 residues long. This CDR3 reads CASSWGGTGQVQPQHF. CDR3 nucleotide sequence: TGTGCCAGCAGCTGGGGGGGGACAGGACAGGTTCAGCCCCAGCATTTT.

The chain recombines TRBV28 with TRBJ1-1; D is possibly TRBD1 (5 bases). The CDR3 extends over 13 amino acids. V shed 3 bases and J shed 4 bases, with 9 bases lying between them. Germline V CDR1 and CDR2: MDHEN, SYDVKM. The CDR3 loop reads CASSFGGGTEAFF. Here the CDR3 DNA reads TGTGCCAGCAGTTTTGGGGGAGGCACTGAAGCTTTCTTT.

The chain employs TRBV3-1 (or the pseudogene TRBV3-2) and TRBJ2-7; no clear D gene. Germline loops: CDR1 LGHDT, CDR2 YNNKEL (reference sequence). Trimming took off 4 bases at V and 0 bases at J, with 19 bases between the two ends. The CDR3 consists of 17 residues. This CDR3 is CASSRNKRYKTSYEQYF. CDR3 nucleotides: TGTGCCAGCAGCCGTAACAAACGATACAAAACCTCCTACGAGCAGTACTTC.

The chain links TRBV5-1 to TRBJ1-1; 7 bases align to TRBD1. The CDR3 length is 14 residues. V was pared by 6 bases and J by 6 bases, with 11 bases of the junction left unmatched. Germline CDR1 is SGHRS and CDR2 is YFSETQ. The CDR3 nucleotides read TGCGCCAGCACAACAGGGGAGAGTTGGGCTGAAGCTTTCTTT. Translated, it gives CASTTGESWAEAFF.

The J gene is TRBJ1-3, the V gene TRBV30, with TRBD1 as a possible D gene (6 bases). The CDR3 sequence is 12 residues long. Germline V gene sequence: CDR1 GTSNPN, CDR2 SVGIG (reference sequence). The CDR3 loop reads CARTGTGNTIYF. DNA for the CDR3: TGTGCAAGAACAGGGACTGGAAACACCATATATTTT.

The genes are TRBV19 and TRBJ1-2; perhaps TRBD1 as D (5 bases). V lost 0 bases to trimming and J lost 8 bases, with 19 bases between them. The CDR3 totals 16 residues. The germline V gene has CDR1 LNHDA and CDR2 SQIVND (reference sequence). Here the CDR3 DNA reads TGTGCCAGTAGTATAGATCTGCGGGGCTTCCTCAGGGGCTACACCTTC. This encodes CASSIDLRGFLRGYTF.

J is TRBJ2-5 and V is TRBV5-1, with 12 bases aligning to TRBD2. V was clipped by 4 bases and J by 1 base; unmatched bases: 2. Germline lookup yields CDR1 SGHRS and CDR2 YFSETQ. CDR3 size: 15 residues. CDR3 loop: CASSVLAGGQETQYF. CDR3 nucleotides: TGCGCCAGCAGCGTACTAGCGGGGGGCCAAGAGACCCAGTACTTC. Looking up the rest from reference TRBV5-1 and TRBJ2-5 gives the full variable domain: KAGVTQTPRYLIKTRGQQVTLSCSPISGHRSVSWYQQTPGQGLQFLFEYFSETQRNKGNFPGRFSGRQFSNSRSEMNVSTLELGDSALYLCASSVLAGGQETQYFGPGTRLLVL.

This clone was counted a few times. This chain uses TRBV25-1 with TRBJ1-2; unclear D gene. The CDR3 contains 11 residues. Germline CDR1 is MGHDK and CDR2 is SYGVNS. The V end lost 8 bases, the J end lost 8 bases, and 12 bases lay between the germline ends. CDR3 sequence: CASGGWRGYTF. In nucleotides, the CDR3 is TGTGCCAGCGGAGGCTGGCGCGGCTACACCTTC.

The chain joins TRBV2 to TRBJ1-4; 11 bases align to TRBD1. CDR3 size: 16 residues. Germline V gene lookup returns CDR1 SNHLY and CDR2 FYNNEI. Trimming took 6 bases from V and 7 from J; bases not matched to a gene: 10. CDR3 amino acids: CASRAVPGQGGEKLFF. CDR3 DNA: TGTGCCAGCAGAGCAGTTCCGGGACAGGGGGGTGAAAAACTGTTTTTT. Full variable domain (missing parts from reference TRBV2 and TRBJ1-4): EPEVTQTPSHQVTQMGQEVILRCVPISNHLYFYWYRQILGQKVEFLVSFYNNEISEKSEIFDDQFSVERPDGSNFTLKIRSTKLEDSAMYFCASRAVPGQGGEKLFFGSGTQLSVL.

This CDR3 is CASSSIGNTIYF. CDR3 nucleotides: TGTGCCAGCAGCTCCATTGGAAACACCATATATTTT. This chain connects TRBV13 to TRBJ1-3; D uncertain. Germline loops: CDR1 PRHDT, CDR2 FYEKMQ (reference sequence). Trimming pared 4 bases from V and 3 bases from J, leaving 4 bases between. The CDR3 length is 12 residues. The full variable domain, completed using reference TRBV13 and TRBJ1-3, is AAGVIQSPRHLIKEKRETATLKCYPIPRHDTVYWYQQGPGQDPQFLISFYEKMQSDKGSIPDRFSAQQFSDYHSELNMSSLELGDSALYFCASSSIGNTIYFGEGSWLTVV.

V is TRBV28 and J is TRBJ1-1; TRBD1 is a possible D gene (6 bases). The length of the CDR3 is 16 residues. The V end lost 5 bases, the J end lost 3 bases, and 19 bases lay between the germline ends. CDR1 is MDHEN and CDR2 is SYDVKM in the germline V gene. CDR3 nucleotides: TGTGCCAGCAGTCCGACAGGTAGGGCCACGGACACTGAAGCTTTCTTT. It translates to CASSPTGRATDTEAFF.

This rearrangement joins TRBV27 to TRBJ2-3, with 8 bases lining up with TRBD1. Germline V CDR1 and CDR2: MNHEY, SMNVEV (reference sequence). V lost 5 bases and J lost 1; bases outside the gene matches: 11. The CDR3 covers 17 residues. CDR3 protein: CASSPHRTGRRTDTQYF. CDR3 nucleotides: TGTGCCAGCAGTCCCCACCGGACAGGGAGGCGCACAGATACGCAGTATTTT.

The chain recombines TRBV10-3 with TRBJ2-7; weak D call: TRBD2 (5 bases). CDR3 size: 11 residues. Trimming removed 4 bases from V and 6 bases from J, with 7 bases in between. The germline V gene has CDR1 ENHRY and CDR2 SYGVKD. For the CDR3, the DNA is TGTGCCATCAGTGGAGGGAGCGAGCAGTACTTC. This codes for CAISGGSEQYF.

The rearrangement joins TRBV5-8 to TRBJ2-6, with 7 nucleotides matching TRBD1. The CDR3 runs to 17 residues. The junction had 13 bases not matched to a gene; V was cut back by 6 bases and J by 4 bases. Germline V lookup: CDR1 SGHTS, CDR2 YDEGEE. In DNA, the CDR3 is TGTGCCAGCACACTCCGGGACAGCCCGGGGGGGGCCAACGTCCTGACTTTC. Protein: CASTLRDSPGGANVLTF. The entire variable domain, with the rest obtained from reference TRBV5-8 and TRBJ2-6, is as follows: EAGVTQSPTHLIKTRGQQATLRCSPISGHTSVYWYQQALGLGLQFLLWYDEGEERNRGNFPPRFSGRQFPNYSSELNVNALELEDSALYLCASTLRDSPGGANVLTFGAGSRLTVL.

The rearrangement uses TRBV7-9 and TRBJ2-1; 7 bases align to TRBD2. With V trimmed by 5 bases and J by 9 bases, 19 bases remained unmatched. CDR1 and CDR2 (germline): SEHNR, FQNEAQ (reference sequence). CDR3 length: 17 amino acids. This CDR3 reads CASSANRLAPSQLEQFF. The CDR3 region has the DNA TGTGCCAGCAGCGCCAATCGACTAGCCCCGAGCCAGCTTGAGCAGTTCTTC.

This clone appeared once. V and J are TRBV5-1 and TRBJ2-2; tentatively, D is TRBD1 (6 bases). The V and J ends lost 5 bases and 0 bases respectively, with 8 bases between them. The CDR3 spans 14 residues. Germline-derived CDR1 and CDR2 are SGHRS and YFSETQ. The CDR3 region has the DNA TGCGCCAGCAGGTACAGGGCGAACACCGGGGAGCTGTTTTTT. Translating it yields CASRYRANTGELFF. The variable domain in full, completed from reference TRBV5-1 and TRBJ2-2, reads KAGVTQTPRYLIKTRGQQVTLSCSPISGHRSVSWYQQTPGQGLQFLFEYFSETQRNKGNFPGRFSGRQFSNSRSEMNVSTLELGDSALYLCASRYRANTGELFFGEGSRLTVL.

The chain couples TRBV4-3 to TRBJ2-7; the D gene is possibly TRBD1 (6 bases). The CDR3 length is 13 residues. The V end lost 1 base, the J end lost 6 bases, and 10 bases lay between the germline ends. Per germline, CDR1 LGHNA and CDR2 YSLEER. The CDR3: CASSQVGGSEQYF. In nucleotides, the CDR3 is TGCGCCAGCAGCCAAGTTGGGGGCAGCGAGCAGTACTTC.

This clone was counted ten times or more. The chain carries TRBV6-5 and TRBJ1-4, with a tentative D call TRBD1 (6 bases). Per germline, CDR1 MNHEY and CDR2 SVGAGI. V lost 6 bases and J lost 10, with 15 bases in between. This CDR3 contains 13 residues. The CDR3 loop is CASSDPGEGKLFF. DNA of the CDR3: TGTGCCAGCAGCGACCCAGGGGAAGGAAAACTGTTTTTT.

This clone was picked up one time. The chain couples TRBV4-2 to TRBJ2-2; 8 positions agree with TRBD2. The CDR3 loop spans 17 amino acids. Germline V CDR1 and CDR2: LGHNA, YNFKEQ. V gave up 5 bases and J gave up 6 bases; unmatched junction bases: 14. CDR3 DNA: TGTGCCAGCAGCTCAAGCGGGGGAGGGGAAGACTCCGGGGAGCTGTTTTTT. This codes for CASSSSGGGEDSGELFF.

The chain has TRBV2 and TRBJ1-5, with a possible D match to TRBD1 (6 bases). The CDR3 contains 14 residues. The germline V and J ends were trimmed by 5 bases and 6 bases, with 14 bases remaining between them. The V gene's germline CDR1 is SNHLY and CDR2 FYNNEI. The CDR3 DNA follows: TGTGCCAGCAGTCCAACAGGGATCGGTCAGCCCCAGCATTTT. This sequence encodes CASSPTGIGQPQHF.

This chain connects TRBV6-1 to TRBJ2-7; 12 bases align to TRBD2. The CDR3 consists of 16 residues. Germline assignment: CDR1 MNHNS and CDR2 SASEGT. V was pared by 1 base and J by 4 bases, with 5 bases of the junction left unmatched. The DNA for the CDR3 is TGTGCCAGCAGTGAAGGCCGTGGACTAGCGGGATACGAGCAGTACTTC. Its translation is CASSEGRGLAGYEQYF.